This T cell receptor (beta chain) was identified in a study of shared clonotypes between healthy human individuals. Study-wide results and caveats: With few donors, the genetic and exposure-history diversity represented was limited.

The method was immunoSEQ multiplex PCR; TCRdb's version includes in-frame clones alone and lacks a portion of them. Here the sample spans some 200,000 clones, 50% to 80% being singletons. Of note for this clone: The antigen remains unidentified.

Sequencing used memory CD4+ T cells sorted from blood. Subset meaning: CD45RA-negative fraction. The TCR sequence derives from a man aged 30 to 45 in good health.

CDR3 DNA sequence: TGTGCCATCAGTGACGGACTAGCGGGAGGAGGTTTGGGAGATACGCAGTATTTT. Protein sequence: CAISDGLAGGGLGDTQYF. The chain carries TRBV10-3 and TRBJ2-3; 14 nucleotides line up with TRBD2. V shed 3 bases, J shed 5 bases, and the junction held 10 bases outside the gene matches. Per germline, CDR1 ENHRY and CDR2 SYGVKD. The CDR3 covers 18 residues.